One sample yielded the 23 T cell receptor beta chains listed below, sequenced in a study of blood T cell repertoires in COVID-19. Libraries were prepared by immunoSEQ multiplex PCR; TCRdb keeps only in-frame clonotypes and omits some of them. Here the sample spans 250,000 to 300,000 clones, roughly 89% being singletons. Input material: peripheral blood. These TCRs come from a man aged 50 to 59 with acute or convalescent COVID-19.

V gene TRBV11-2 combines with J gene TRBJ2-2, with D hard to call. Trimming left V 0 bases short and J 9 bases short, with 20 bases between. The CDR3 extends over 17 amino acids. Germline assignment: CDR1 SGHAT and CDR2 FQNNGV. The CDR3 loop is CASSLELASTGLRELFF. The CDR3 bases are TGTGCCAGCAGCTTAGAGCTCGCTAGTACTGGGTTACGGGAGCTGTTTTTT.

The rearrangement joins TRBV12-5 to TRBJ1-3; 7 bases are a match to TRBD1. The ends lost 1 base at V and 0 bases at J; junction bases unmatched: 9. Germline V gene sequence: CDR1 LGHNT, CDR2 FRNRAP. This CDR3 contains 18 residues. The CDR3 loop reads CASGLGGQGGASGNTIYF. CDR3 nucleotides: TGTGCTAGTGGTTTGGGTGGACAAGGGGGCGCCTCTGGAAACACCATATATTTT.

The chain combines TRBV5-1 with TRBJ1-3; 7 nucleotides align to TRBD1. Germline V CDR1 and CDR2: SGHRS, YFSETQ. The CDR3 consists of 14 residues. Losses at the gene ends were 0 bases for V and 6 bases for J; bases not matched to a gene: 3. CDR3 region: CASSLGQGQNTIYF. CDR3 bases: TGCGCCAGCAGCTTGGGACAGGGCCAAAACACCATATATTTT.

V is TRBV9 and J is TRBJ1-5; no definite D call. V lost 2 bases to trimming and J lost 5 bases, with 11 bases between them. Germline CDR1 and CDR2: SGDLS and YYNGEE. The CDR3 totals 14 residues. The CDR3 coding sequence is TGTGCCAGCAGCGTTAATGTTGCGGATCAGCCCCAGCATTTT. Translating it yields CASSVNVADQPQHF.

The chain recombines TRBV11-1 with TRBJ1-4; D perhaps matches TRBD1 (5 bases). CDR3 length: 15 residues. Per germline, CDR1 SGHAT and CDR2 FQDESV (reference sequence). V gave up 5 bases and J gave up 2 bases, with 12 bases separating them. The CDR3 coding sequence is TGTGCCAGCAGCGTAGACAGTTGGACTAATGAAAAACTGTTTTTT. Translating it yields CASSVDSWTNEKLFF.

This chain links TRBV7-9 with TRBJ1-2, with 12 nucleotides matching TRBD1. The CDR3 consists of 14 residues. Per germline, CDR1 SEHNR and CDR2 FQNEAQ (reference sequence). The trim removed 3 bases at V and 7 bases at J, leaving 3 bases unmatched. In DNA form, the CDR3 reads TGTGCCAGCAGCTTCGGGGACAGGGGGCTTGGCTACACCTTC. Amino acid sequence: CASSFGDRGLGYTF.

The chain combines TRBV12-3 or TRBV12-4 with TRBJ1-1; D remains unclear. This CDR3 has 13 residues. Trimming left V 6 bases short and J 3 bases short, with 11 bases between. The CDR3 DNA sequence: TGTGCCAGCAGCGACTACAGAGACACTGAAGCTTTCTTT. Its translation: CASSDYRDTEAFF.

The V call is TRBV7-8, the J call TRBJ1-4, with 7 nucleotides matching TRBD1. Germline trimming cut 4 bases from V and 5 bases from J; bases unmatched to any gene: 16. The CDR3 extends over 18 amino acids. Germline assignment: CDR1 SGHVS and CDR2 FQNEAQ. The CDR3 DNA is TGTGCCAGCAGCTCAAGTTCCTTATGGGGGACAGCGAATGAAAAACTGTTTTTT. Translated, it gives CASSSSSLWGTANEKLFF.

The chain couples TRBV3-1 (or the pseudogene TRBV3-2) to TRBJ1-2; D is ambiguous. From germline, CDR1 is LGHDT and CDR2 YNNKEL (reference sequence). This CDR3 is built from 15 residues. V lost 6 bases to trimming and J lost 0 bases, with 14 bases between them. CDR3 amino acids: CASRTYRGPNYGYTF. The CDR3 DNA reads TGTGCCAGCAGGACCTATAGAGGCCCTAACTATGGCTACACCTTC.

The chain links TRBV6-5 to TRBJ1-2; D is uncertain. CDR3 length equals 13 residues. V was cut by 4 bases and J by 0 bases, with 6 bases left in between. Germline V lookup: CDR1 MNHEY, CDR2 SVGAGI. This CDR3 is CASSLESNYGYTF. CDR3 sequence (DNA): TGTGCCAGCAGTTTGGAGTCTAACTATGGCTACACCTTC.

The gene calls are TRBV10-3 and TRBJ2-5; the D gene is possibly TRBD1 (5 bases). There are 14 residues in the CDR3. Per the germline V gene, CDR1 is ENHRY and CDR2 is SYGVKD. The V end lost 0 bases, the J end lost 2 bases, and 7 bases lay between the germline ends. Here the CDR3 reads CAISESNRQETQYF. CDR3 sequence (DNA): TGTGCCATCAGTGAGTCAAACAGGCAAGAGACCCAGTACTTC.

This chain uses TRBV5-4 with TRBJ1-2; 7 bases line up with TRBD1. This CDR3 spans 18 amino acids. CDR1 and CDR2 (germline): SGHNT, YYREEE (reference sequence). V was pared by 3 bases and J by 8 bases, with 22 bases of the junction left unmatched. CDR3 nucleotides: TGTGCCAGCAGCTCGGCGATCGGTAACCCTCACAGGGGTGGAGGCTACACCTTC. The encoded protein is CASSSAIGNPHRGGGYTF.

This clone was seen a handful of times. The CDR3 nucleotides read TGTGCCAGCAGCTTGTTGCGGGGGGGCTCCTACAATGAGCAGTTCTTC. This translates into CASSLLRGGSYNEQFF. J is TRBJ2-1 and V is TRBV7-3; 9 nucleotides line up with TRBD2. This CDR3 is built from 16 residues. The junction had 3 bases not matched to a gene; V was cut back by 3 bases and J by 0 bases. CDR1 and CDR2 (germline): SGHTA, FQGTGA.

The chain links TRBV7-9 to TRBJ1-5; the match to TRBD1 covers 8 bases. The CDR3 has 18 amino acids. V lost 2 bases to trimming and J lost 9 bases; unmatched junction nucleotides: 18. CDR1 is SEHNR, CDR2 FQNEAQ, per germline (reference sequence). This CDR3 is CASSLYAEEGQVPRPQHF. CDR3 in DNA: TGTGCCAGCAGCTTATATGCGGAGGAGGGACAGGTCCCAAGGCCCCAGCATTTT.

This clone was seen a handful of times. In nucleotides, the CDR3 is TGTGCCAGTAGTCCCCTTGGGGGGACAGGGGGTGGCCCTCGGGGCTACACCTTC. It yields the protein CASSPLGGTGGGPRGYTF. The V gene is TRBV19, the J gene TRBJ1-2; 11 positions match TRBD1. V was pared by 5 bases and J by 8 bases, with 19 bases of the junction left unmatched. The CDR3 length is 18 residues. Per germline, CDR1 LNHDA and CDR2 SQIVND (reference sequence).

The sample holds one count of this clone. The chain uses TRBV5-4 and TRBJ2-2; D possibly corresponds to TRBD1 (6 bases). With 0 bases removed from V and 2 bases from J, the gap between germline ends came to 14 bases. There are 17 residues in the CDR3. CDR1 SGHNT and CDR2 YYREEE come from the germline V gene (reference sequence). The CDR3 region is CASSLATGTTNTGELFF. CDR3 sequence (DNA): TGTGCCAGCAGCTTGGCGACCGGGACAACTAACACCGGGGAGCTGTTTTTT.

V gene TRBV5-5 combines with J gene TRBJ2-4; D is undetermined. Trimming took off 1 base at V and 5 bases at J, with 4 bases between the two ends. The CDR3 has 12 residues. Germline V gene data show CDR1 as SGHKS and CDR2 as YYEKEE (reference sequence). CDR3: CASSLPENIQYF. The DNA for the CDR3 is TGTGCCAGCAGCTTGCCCGAAAACATTCAGTACTTC.

This chain links TRBV18 with TRBJ2-7, with 7 nucleotides matching TRBD2. V lost 6 bases, J lost 2 bases, and 7 bases stayed unmatched. The length of the CDR3 is 14 residues. Germline assignment: CDR1 KGHSH and CDR2 LQKENI. As DNA, the CDR3 is TGTGCCAGCTCGGGCGGGCTAGCGGCCTACGAGCAGTACTTC. It is translated as CASSGGLAAYEQYF.

This chain uses TRBV29-1 with TRBJ1-5; a possible D gene is TRBD1 (5 bases). Trimming shortened V by 2 bases and J by 6 bases, and 11 bases separated the two germline ends. Germline V gene sequence: CDR1 SQVTM, CDR2 ANQGSEA. There are 13 residues in the CDR3. CDR3 protein: CSVELGTGQPQHF. Here the CDR3 DNA reads TGCAGCGTTGAACTGGGGACTGGTCAGCCCCAGCATTTT.

The CDR3 loop is CSVEDRRGGVYYGYTF. CDR3 coding DNA: TGCAGCGTTGAAGATCGTAGGGGGGGAGTTTACTATGGCTACACCTTC. This chain links TRBV29-1 with TRBJ1-2; D may be TRBD1 (6 bases). The ends were cut back, 0 bases at V and 3 bases at J, with 17 bases in the middle. The CDR3 extends over 16 amino acids. Germline CDR1 SQVTM, CDR2 ANQGSEA.

V and J are TRBV7-8 and TRBJ2-4; TRBD2 might be the D (7 bases). Per the germline V gene, CDR1 is SGHVS and CDR2 is FQNEAQ. Trimming shortened V by 5 bases and J by 0 bases, and 17 bases separated the two germline ends. This CDR3 region has 17 residues. The CDR3 sequence: CASSLGGDLIAKNIQYF. DNA for the CDR3: TGTGCCAGCAGCCTAGGGGGGGACCTCATAGCCAAAAACATTCAGTACTTC. Together with reference TRBV7-8 and TRBJ2-4, the CDR3 gives the full variable domain: GAGVSQSPRYKVAKRGQDVALRCDPISGHVSLFWYQQALGQGPEFLTYFQNEAQLDKSGLPSDRFFAERPEGSVSTLKIQRTQQEDSAVYLCASSLGGDLIAKNIQYFGAGTRLSVL.

The chain recombines TRBV5-4 with TRBJ2-7; the match to TRBD1 covers 7 bases. V trimming: 0 bases; J trimming: 6 bases; junction bases outside the gene matches: 6. CDR3 size: 14 residues. Germline CDR1 is SGHNT and CDR2 is YYREEE (reference sequence). Written as DNA, the CDR3 is TGTGCCAGCAGCTTGGGACAGGGAATAAGCGAGCAGTACTTC. Translation: CASSLGQGISEQYF.

The rearrangement uses TRBV3-1 (or the pseudogene TRBV3-2) and TRBJ1-5; D is possibly TRBD1 (5 bases). Germline V CDR1 and CDR2: LGHDT, YNNKEL (reference sequence). This CDR3 comprises 15 residues. V lost 0 bases and J 4 bases, leaving 10 bases between the germline ends. The DNA of the CDR3 is TGTGCCAGCAGCCAAGATTTGGGGCCGAATCAGCCCCAGCATTTT. The encoded protein is CASSQDLGPNQPQHF.